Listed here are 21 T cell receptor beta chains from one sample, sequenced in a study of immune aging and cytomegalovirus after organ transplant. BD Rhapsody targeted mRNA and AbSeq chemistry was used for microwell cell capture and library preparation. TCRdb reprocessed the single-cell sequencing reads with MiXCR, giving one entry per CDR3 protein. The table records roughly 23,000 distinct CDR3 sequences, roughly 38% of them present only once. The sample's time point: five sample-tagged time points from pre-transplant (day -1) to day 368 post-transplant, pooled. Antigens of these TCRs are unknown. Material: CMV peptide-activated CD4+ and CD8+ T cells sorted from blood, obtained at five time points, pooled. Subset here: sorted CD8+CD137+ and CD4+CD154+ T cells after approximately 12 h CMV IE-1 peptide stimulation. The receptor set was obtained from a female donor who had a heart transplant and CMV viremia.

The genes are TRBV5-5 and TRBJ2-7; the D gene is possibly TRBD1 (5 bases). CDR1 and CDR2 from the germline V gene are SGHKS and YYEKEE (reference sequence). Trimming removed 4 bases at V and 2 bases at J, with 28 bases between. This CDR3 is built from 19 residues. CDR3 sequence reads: CASSHTTAGPRKPTYEQYF. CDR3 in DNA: TGTGCCAGCAGCCACACAACCGCAGGGCCCCGGAAGCCAACCTACGAGCAGTACTTC. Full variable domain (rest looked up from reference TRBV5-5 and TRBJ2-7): DAGVTQSPTHLIKTRGQQVTLRCSPISGHKSVSWYQQVLGQGPQFIFQYYEKEERGRGNFPDRFSARQFPNYSSELNVNALLLGDSALYLCASSHTTAGPRKPTYEQYFGPGTRLTVT.

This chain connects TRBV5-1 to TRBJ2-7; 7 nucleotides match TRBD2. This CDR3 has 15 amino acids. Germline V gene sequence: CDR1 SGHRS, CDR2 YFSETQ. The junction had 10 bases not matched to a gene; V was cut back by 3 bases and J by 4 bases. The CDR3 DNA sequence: TGCGCCAGCAGCTGGAACATGGCTAGCGGATACGAGCAGTACTTC. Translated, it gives CASSWNMASGYEQYF.

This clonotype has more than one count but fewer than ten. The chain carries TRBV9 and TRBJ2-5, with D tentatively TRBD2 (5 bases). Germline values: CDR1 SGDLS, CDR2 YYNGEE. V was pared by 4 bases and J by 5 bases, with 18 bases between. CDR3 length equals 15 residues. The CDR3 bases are TGTGCCAGCAGCCCGACCCCAGAGCGCGGGGAGACCCAGTACTTC. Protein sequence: CASSPTPERGETQYF.

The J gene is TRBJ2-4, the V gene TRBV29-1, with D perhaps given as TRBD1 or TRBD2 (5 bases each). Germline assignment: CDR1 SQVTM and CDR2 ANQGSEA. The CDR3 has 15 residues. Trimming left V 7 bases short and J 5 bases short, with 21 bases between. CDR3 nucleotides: TGCAGCGCCGTCCCGAGGGGAGAGTTAGAAAACATTCAGTACTTC. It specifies CSAVPRGELENIQYF.

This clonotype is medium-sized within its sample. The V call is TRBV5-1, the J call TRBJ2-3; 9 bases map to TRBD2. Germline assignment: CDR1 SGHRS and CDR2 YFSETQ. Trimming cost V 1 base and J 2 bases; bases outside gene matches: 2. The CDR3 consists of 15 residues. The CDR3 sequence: CASSLSGRSTDTQYF. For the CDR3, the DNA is TGCGCCAGCAGCTTGAGCGGGAGGTCCACAGATACGCAGTATTTT.

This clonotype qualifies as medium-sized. The CDR3 sequence: CATSGGTDTQYF. The CDR3 DNA sequence: TGTGCCACCAGTGGGGGTACAGATACGCAGTATTTT. The genes are TRBV24-1 and TRBJ2-3; D gene ambiguous. Germline CDR1 and CDR2: KGHDR and SFDVKD. The CDR3 totals 12 residues. The ends were cut back, 5 bases at V and 3 bases at J, with 5 bases in the middle.

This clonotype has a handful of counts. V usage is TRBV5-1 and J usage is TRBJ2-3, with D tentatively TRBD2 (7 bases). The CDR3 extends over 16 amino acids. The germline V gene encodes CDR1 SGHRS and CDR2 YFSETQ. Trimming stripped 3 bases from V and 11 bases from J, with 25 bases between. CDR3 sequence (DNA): TGCGCCAGCAGCTCGGTTGCGGGGGCTCGGGAGATGGTGCAGTATTTT. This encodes CASSSVAGAREMVQYF.

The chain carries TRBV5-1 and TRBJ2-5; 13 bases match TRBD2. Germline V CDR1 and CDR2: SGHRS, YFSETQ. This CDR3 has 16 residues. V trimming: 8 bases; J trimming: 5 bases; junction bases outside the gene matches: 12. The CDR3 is CASSSELAGGRETQYF. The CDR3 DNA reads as TGCGCCAGTAGTTCAGAACTAGCGGGAGGGCGGGAGACCCAGTACTTC.

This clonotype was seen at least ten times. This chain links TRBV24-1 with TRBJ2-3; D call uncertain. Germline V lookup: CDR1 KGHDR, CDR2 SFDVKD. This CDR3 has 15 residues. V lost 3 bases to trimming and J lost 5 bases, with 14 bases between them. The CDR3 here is CATSDRRPTGDTQYF. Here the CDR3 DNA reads TGTGCCACCAGTGATCGACGCCCGACTGGAGATACGCAGTATTTT.

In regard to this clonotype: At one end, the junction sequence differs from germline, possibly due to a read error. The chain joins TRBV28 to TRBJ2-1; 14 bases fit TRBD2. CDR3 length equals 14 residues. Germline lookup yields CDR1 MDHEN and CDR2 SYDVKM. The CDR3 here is CASRGLAGANEQSF. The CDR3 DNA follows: TGCGCCAGCAGGGGACTAGCGGGAGCCAATGAGCAGTCCTTC.

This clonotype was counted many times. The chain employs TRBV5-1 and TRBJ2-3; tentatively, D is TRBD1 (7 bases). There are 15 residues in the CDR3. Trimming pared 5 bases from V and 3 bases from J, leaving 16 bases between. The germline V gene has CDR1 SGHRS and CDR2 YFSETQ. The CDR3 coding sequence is TGCGCCAGCAGGCGGGACAGCCGCGGAACAGATACGCAGTATTTT. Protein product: CASRRDSRGTDTQYF.

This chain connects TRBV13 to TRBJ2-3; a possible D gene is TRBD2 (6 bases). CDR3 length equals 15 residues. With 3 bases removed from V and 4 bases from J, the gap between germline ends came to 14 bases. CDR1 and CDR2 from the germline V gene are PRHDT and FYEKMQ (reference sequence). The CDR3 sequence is CASSLGEDHPDTQYF. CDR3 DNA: TGTGCCAGCAGCTTGGGGGAGGACCACCCAGATACGCAGTATTTT.

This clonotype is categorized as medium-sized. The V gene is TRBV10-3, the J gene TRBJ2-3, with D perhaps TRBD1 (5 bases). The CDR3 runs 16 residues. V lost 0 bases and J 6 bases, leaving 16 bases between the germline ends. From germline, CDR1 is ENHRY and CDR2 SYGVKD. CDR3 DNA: TGTGCCATCAGTGAGTCGACAGCACCCCCACGGGATACGCAGTATTTT. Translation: CAISESTAPPRDTQYF.

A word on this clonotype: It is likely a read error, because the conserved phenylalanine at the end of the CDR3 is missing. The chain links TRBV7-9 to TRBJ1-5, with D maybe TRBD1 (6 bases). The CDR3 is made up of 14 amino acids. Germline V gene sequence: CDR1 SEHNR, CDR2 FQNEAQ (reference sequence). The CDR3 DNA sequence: TGCGCCAGCAGCCCACAGGGAAGCAATCAGCCCCAGCATCTT. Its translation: CASSPQGSNQPQHL.

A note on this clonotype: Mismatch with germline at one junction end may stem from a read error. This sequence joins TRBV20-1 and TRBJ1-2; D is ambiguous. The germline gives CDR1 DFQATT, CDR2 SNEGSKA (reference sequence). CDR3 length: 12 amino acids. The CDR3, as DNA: TGCAGCGCCCGGAGGGTAACGGATGGCCACACCTTC. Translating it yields CSARRVTDGHTF.

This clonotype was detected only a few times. This chain's CDR3 is CASSLGLGSSYEQYF. CDR3 nucleotide sequence: TGTGCCAGCAGTTTGGGGCTAGGGTCGTCCTACGAGCAGTACTTC. This sequence joins TRBV27 and TRBJ2-7, with TRBD1 as a possible D gene (5 bases). The CDR3 runs 15 residues. Germline V gene data show CDR1 as MNHEY and CDR2 as SMNVEV (reference sequence). V was trimmed by 3 bases and J by 1 base, leaving 13 bases between them.

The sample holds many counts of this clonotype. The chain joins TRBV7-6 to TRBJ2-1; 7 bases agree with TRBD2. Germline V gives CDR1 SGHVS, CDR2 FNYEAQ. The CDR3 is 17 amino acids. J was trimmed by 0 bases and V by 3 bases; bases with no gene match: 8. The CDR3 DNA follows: TGTGCCAGCAGCTTTGGGGTTGGCGGGAGCTCCTACAATGAGCAGTTCTTC. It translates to CASSFGVGGSSYNEQFF.

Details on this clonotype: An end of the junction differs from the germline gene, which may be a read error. CDR3 loop: CASGPGHLYEQCF. DNA of the CDR3: TGTGCCAGCGGGCCGGGGCACCTATACGAGCAGTGCTTC. The V and J genes are TRBV27 and TRBJ2-7; D assignment may be TRBD1 or TRBD2 (5 bases each). Germline V gives CDR1 MNHEY, CDR2 SMNVEV (reference sequence). This CDR3 has 13 residues.

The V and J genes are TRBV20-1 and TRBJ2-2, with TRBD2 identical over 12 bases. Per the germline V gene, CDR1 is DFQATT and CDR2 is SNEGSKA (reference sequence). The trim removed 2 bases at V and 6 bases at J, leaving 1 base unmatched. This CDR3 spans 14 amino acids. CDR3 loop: CSARLAGGPGELFF. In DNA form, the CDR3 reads TGCAGTGCTAGACTAGCGGGAGGGCCCGGGGAGCTGTTTTTT.

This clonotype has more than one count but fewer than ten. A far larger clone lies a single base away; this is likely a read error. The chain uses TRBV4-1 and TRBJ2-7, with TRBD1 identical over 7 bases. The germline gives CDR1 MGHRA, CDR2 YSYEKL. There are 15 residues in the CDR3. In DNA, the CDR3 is TGCGCCAGCAGACCCGACAGGGAAAATGAAGAGACCCAGCACTTC. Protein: CASRPDRENEETQHF.

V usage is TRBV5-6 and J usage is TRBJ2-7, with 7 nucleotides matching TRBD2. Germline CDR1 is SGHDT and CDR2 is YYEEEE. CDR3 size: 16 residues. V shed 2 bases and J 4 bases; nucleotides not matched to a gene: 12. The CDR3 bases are TGTGCCAGCAGCTTAACCGGGGGGAGATTATTATACGAGCAGTACTTC. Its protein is CASSLTGGRLLYEQYF.